This passage covers 21 T cell receptor beta chains from one sample sequenced in a study of early T cells in non-severe SARS-CoV-2 infection. One entry per CDR3 protein, called by TCRdb with MiXCR from the 5' RACE reads. The repertoire has 74,000 or so distinct CDR3 sequences, 10% to 15% of them found once; the top ten carry 1% to 1.4%. Sequencing was performed on whole blood. These receptors were obtained from an adult who was a healthcare worker with PCR-confirmed SARS-CoV-2 infection or an uninfected control (not recorded which).

This clonotype was picked up a small number of times. The V and J genes are TRBV28 and TRBJ1-2; the D is unclear. The CDR3 runs 15 residues. V was trimmed by 1 base and J by 6 bases, leaving 15 bases between them. Germline V gene lookup returns CDR1 MDHEN and CDR2 SYDVKM. DNA of the CDR3: TGTGCCAGCAGTTTATCCCGACCTGGGGAGAATGGCTACACCTTC. Protein sequence: CASSLSRPGENGYTF.

This clonotype was picked up a small number of times. The rearrangement joins TRBV20-1 to TRBJ2-5; 9 nucleotides match TRBD2. Germline-derived CDR1 and CDR2 are DFQATT and SNEGSKA (reference sequence). This CDR3 region has 15 residues. V shed 0 bases, J shed 4 bases, and the junction held 6 bases outside the gene matches. The CDR3 loop reads CSARDPGTSLETQYF. CDR3 nucleotides: TGCAGTGCTAGAGACCCAGGGACTAGCCTAGAGACCCAGTACTTC.

This clonotype appeared a few times. J is TRBJ1-6 and V is TRBV12-3 or TRBV12-4, with TRBD1 as a possible D gene (5 bases). The CDR3 length is 14 residues. The V and J ends lost 7 bases and 7 bases respectively, with 14 bases between them. The chain's CDR3 is CASTKPGPNSPLHF. CDR3 nucleotide sequence: TGTGCCAGCACCAAACCGGGACCCAATTCACCCCTCCACTTT.

There are a few counts of this clonotype. The chain combines TRBV7-9 with TRBJ2-5; D call uncertain. From germline, CDR1 is SEHNR and CDR2 FQNEAQ (reference sequence). The CDR3 totals 15 residues. V was cut by 0 bases and J by 5 bases, with 13 bases left in between. The CDR3 DNA reads TGTGCCAGCAGCTTAGCGCAGTTCGGTAGTGAGACCCAGTACTTC. It encodes CASSLAQFGSETQYF.

This clonotype was seen a few times. The rearrangement links TRBV20-1 to TRBJ2-7; D possibly corresponds to TRBD1 (5 bases). V was shortened by 1 base and J by 3 bases, with 13 bases between the two germline ends. There are 14 residues in the CDR3. Germline loops: CDR1 DFQATT, CDR2 SNEGSKA (reference sequence). The CDR3 coding sequence is TGCAGTGCTAGAGTCTCTGTCGACAGCTACGAGCAGTACTTC. This sequence encodes CSARVSVDSYEQYF.

The chain joins TRBV6-5 to TRBJ2-7, with D perhaps matching TRBD1 or TRBD2 (5 bases each). The CDR3 is 13 amino acids. The V and J ends lost 5 bases and 5 bases respectively, with 13 bases between them. Germline loops: CDR1 MNHEY, CDR2 SVGAGI. CDR3 nucleotides: TGTGCCAGCAGTCCGGGACCTGAGAACGAGCAGTACTTC. It codes for CASSPGPENEQYF.

This clonotype was seen ten or more times. This chain connects TRBV12-3 or TRBV12-4 to TRBJ2-1; no reliable D call. V lost 7 bases and J 0 bases, leaving 16 bases between the germline ends. This CDR3 is 16 amino acids long. The DNA of the CDR3 is TGTGCCAGCAACCCCCGCCCCCACAGCTCCTACAATGAGCAGTTCTTC. Amino acid sequence: CASNPRPHSSYNEQFF.

There are many counts of this clonotype. V usage is TRBV7-9 and J usage is TRBJ2-3; D is unclear. V dropped 5 bases and J dropped 0 bases, with 12 bases sitting between them. Germline V lookup: CDR1 SEHNR, CDR2 FQNEAQ (reference sequence). The CDR3 is 15 residues long. The CDR3 loop reads CASSDGTASTDTQYF. As DNA, the CDR3 is TGTGCCAGCAGCGACGGTACGGCTAGCACAGATACGCAGTATTTT.

There are a few counts of this clonotype. The rearrangement links TRBV29-1 to TRBJ1-5, with a weak D call TRBD1 (6 bases). CDR3 length: 13 amino acids. Germline loops: CDR1 SQVTM, CDR2 ANQGSEA. V was shortened by 5 bases and J by 3 bases, with 11 bases between the two germline ends. The CDR3 DNA follows: TGCAGCGTTCAAGGGGGTAACAATCAGCCCCAGCATTTT. Amino acid sequence: CSVQGGNNQPQHF.

This clonotype came up a few times. The rearrangement links TRBV11-3 to TRBJ2-7; 12 nucleotides match TRBD2. Germline CDR1 SGHNT, CDR2 YENEEA. With 4 bases clipped from V and 3 bases from J, the junction kept 4 bases outside the gene matches. This CDR3 is built from 15 residues. The CDR3 nucleotides are TGTGCCAGCAGCTCTGGACTAGCGGGACTCTACGAGCAGTACTTC. It is translated as CASSSGLAGLYEQYF.

This clonotype was counted only a few times. The rearrangement joins TRBV12-3 or TRBV12-4 to TRBJ2-5; possibly TRBD1 or TRBD2 for D (5 bases each). The CDR3 consists of 14 residues. Trimming left V 6 bases short and J 2 bases short, with 13 bases between. The CDR3 here is CASSPGASQETQYF. CDR3 nucleotides: TGTGCCAGCAGCCCCGGGGCCAGTCAAGAGACCCAGTACTTC.

This clonotype was seen at least ten times. V is TRBV6-5 and J is TRBJ2-1, with D hard to call. The CDR3 loop spans 15 amino acids. Trimming shortened V by 2 bases and J by 5 bases, and 13 bases separated the two germline ends. Germline loops: CDR1 MNHEY, CDR2 SVGAGI. The CDR3: CASSYRHGSNNEQFF. CDR3 bases: TGTGCCAGCAGTTACCGACATGGTTCGAACAATGAGCAGTTCTTC.

This clonotype was picked up many times. The V gene is TRBV28, the J gene TRBJ2-7, with 10 nucleotides matching TRBD2. CDR3 length: 15 residues. CDR1 MDHEN and CDR2 SYDVKM come from the germline V gene. With 6 bases clipped from V and 1 base from J, the junction kept 6 bases outside the gene matches. The CDR3 is CASSHTSGVSYEQYF. As DNA, the CDR3 is TGTGCCAGCAGCCATACTAGCGGGGTATCCTACGAGCAGTACTTC.

This clonotype was seen only a few times. This chain connects TRBV20-1 to TRBJ2-5; 11 bases match TRBD2. This CDR3 has 18 amino acids. Germline-derived CDR1 and CDR2 are DFQATT and SNEGSKA (reference sequence). Trimming took 8 bases from V and 0 from J; bases not matched to a gene: 17. The CDR3 sequence: CSPGVRLAGGKYQETQYF. The CDR3 DNA reads as TGCAGTCCAGGGGTGCGTCTAGCGGGAGGAAAGTACCAAGAGACCCAGTACTTC.

In its sample, this clonotype was seen a few times. This chain connects TRBV5-5 to TRBJ2-6; D gene unclear. Per the germline V gene, CDR1 is SGHKS and CDR2 is YYEKEE (reference sequence). The CDR3 has 15 residues. The V and J ends lost 6 bases and 2 bases respectively, with 12 bases between them. CDR3 protein: CASTDVRAGANVLTF. CDR3 DNA sequence: TGTGCCAGCACCGACGTGAGAGCTGGGGCCAACGTCCTGACTTTC. The full variable domain, its missing parts supplied by reference TRBV5-5 and TRBJ2-6, is DAGVTQSPTHLIKTRGQQVTLRCSPISGHKSVSWYQQVLGQGPQFIFQYYEKEERGRGNFPDRFSARQFPNYSSELNVNALLLGDSALYLCASTDVRAGANVLTFGAGSRLTVL.

The genes are TRBV12-3 or TRBV12-4 and TRBJ2-1, with unresolved D. This CDR3 has 11 amino acids. Deletions cut 5 bases from V and 6 bases from J, with 5 bases between. As DNA, the CDR3 is TGTGCCAGCAGTGTCAGCAATGAGCAGTTCTTC. Protein sequence: CASSVSNEQFF.

This sequence joins TRBV12-2 and TRBJ1-5; the table gives TRBD1 as D, unverified against the DNA. TRBV12-2 is a pseudogene segment. This CDR3 has 16 amino acids. The CDR3 DNA reads as TGTGCAAGTCGCAAGGGGCAGGGTTTAGTTTGTCAGCCCCAGCATTTT. It specifies CASRKGQGLVCQPQHF.

This clonotype occurred a few times. The rearrangement uses TRBV7-2 and TRBJ2-7; D is tentatively TRBD1 or TRBD2 (5 bases each). The CDR3 runs 13 residues. Trimming cost V 5 bases and J 6 bases, with 14 bases left between them. CDR1 SGHTA and CDR2 FQGNSA come from the germline V gene. CDR3 nucleotide sequence: TGTGCCAGCAGCACGGGACCCTTGTTCGAGCAGTACTTC. This encodes CASSTGPLFEQYF. Full variable domain (rest looked up from reference TRBV7-2 and TRBJ2-7): GAGVSQSPSNKVTEKGKDVELRCDPISGHTALYWYRQSLGQGLEFLIYFQGNSAPDKSGLPSDRFSAERTGGSVSTLTIQRTQQEDSAVYLCASSTGPLFEQYFGPGTRLTVT.

This clonotype appeared many times. The rearrangement joins TRBV7-9 to TRBJ1-2; D not resolved. Germline lookup yields CDR1 SEHNR and CDR2 FQNEAQ (reference sequence). This CDR3 has 14 residues. The germline V and J ends were trimmed by 4 bases and 4 bases, with 13 bases remaining between them. CDR3 in amino acids: CASSSIGIPYGYTF. CDR3 DNA sequence: TGTGCCAGCAGCTCGATCGGTATCCCCTATGGCTACACCTTC.

The sample holds many counts of this clonotype. The rearrangement joins TRBV20-1 to TRBJ1-3; 9 bases match TRBD1. After removal of 6 bases from V and 7 bases from J, the junction contained 13 bases not matched to a gene. Looked up from germline, CDR1 is DFQATT and CDR2 is SNEGSKA (reference sequence). The CDR3 spans 15 residues. The CDR3 coding sequence is TGCAGTGCCCCCCTGGGACAGGGTACAAGGAACACCATATATTTT. Protein sequence: CSAPLGQGTRNTIYF.

On this clonotype itself: The junction differs from germline at one of its ends, possibly a read error. The chain carries TRBV7-7 and TRBJ2-7; TRBD1 aligns across 11 bases. The CDR3 totals 15 residues. CDR1 and CDR2 (germline): SSHAT, FNYEAQ (reference sequence). DNA for the CDR3: TGTGCTAGCAGCCCCGGACAGGGGGCCGGAAAGGAGCAGTACTTC. Translating gives CASSPGQGAGKEQYF.